These T cell receptor beta chains were read from a single sample in a study of blood T cell repertoires in COVID-19. Assay: immunoSEQ multiplex PCR; the TCRdb copy retains only in-frame clones and omits some. Here the sample spans about 270,000 clones, around 84% being singletons. The sequenced material came from peripheral blood. All receptors come from a human donor with COVID-19, enrolled during active disease. The donor label of this sample is uncertain. CDR3s include the opening cysteine and the closing phenylalanine or tryptophan. The D gene is left open where the match is weak. Rows give clone size only sometimes, using once, few, many, or a class for an expanded clone.

d_gene: TRBD1; abundance: once; j_gene: TRBJ2-7; v_gene: TRBV10-3; CDR3aa: CAISEPGTGLYEQYF; CDR3nt: TGTGCCATCAGTGAACCCGGGACAGGGCTTTACGAGCAGTACTTC
d_gene: TRBD1; abundance: NA; j_gene: TRBJ1-1; v_gene: TRBV20-1; CDR3aa: CSASRPGTALLMNTEAFF; CDR3nt: TGCAGTGCTAGTAGACCTGGGACAGCCTTACTCATGAACACTGAAGCTTTCTTT
d_gene: TRBD1; abundance: NA; j_gene: TRBJ1-1; v_gene: TRBV18; CDR3aa: CASSPREQGAEAFF; CDR3nt: TGTGCCAGCTCACCACGAGAACAGGGGGCTGAAGCTTTCTTT
d_gene: NA; abundance: NA; j_gene: TRBJ2-2; v_gene: TRBV27; CDR3aa: CASSRRQPTGELFF; CDR3nt: TGTGCCAGCAGTCGGCGGCAGCCGACCGGGGAGCTGTTTTTT
d_gene: NA; abundance: NA; j_gene: TRBJ2-5; v_gene: TRBV20-1; CDR3aa: CSASLRAATQYF; CDR3nt: TGCAGTGCTAGTTTGCGAGCGGCGACCCAGTACTTC
d_gene: TRBD2; abundance: once; j_gene: TRBJ2-7; v_gene: TRBV3-1/TRBV3-2; CDR3aa: CASSQDRGGEYF; CDR3nt: TGTGCCAGCAGCCAAGATCGGGGGGGAGAATACTTC
d_gene: NA; abundance: NA; j_gene: TRBJ1-1; v_gene: TRBV19; CDR3aa: CASSITGNTEAFF; CDR3nt: TGTGCCAGTAGTATTACAGGGAACACTGAAGCTTTCTTT
d_gene: TRBD1; abundance: NA; j_gene: TRBJ1-2; v_gene: TRBV29-1; CDR3aa: CSAYAGGVGLGYTF; CDR3nt: TGCAGCGCCTATGCAGGGGGCGTCGGTCTGGGCTACACCTTC
d_gene: TRBD1; abundance: NA; j_gene: TRBJ1-2; v_gene: TRBV25-1; CDR3aa: CASSVTGLNYGYTF; CDR3nt: TGTGCCAGCAGTGTGACAGGGCTAAACTATGGCTACACCTTC
d_gene: TRBD2; abundance: NA; j_gene: TRBJ2-1; v_gene: TRBV4-3; CDR3aa: CASSQMGSASGEEQFF; CDR3nt: TGCGCCAGCAGCCAAATGGGTTCGGCTAGCGGGGAAGAGCAGTTCTTC
d_gene: NA; abundance: NA; j_gene: TRBJ2-1; v_gene: TRBV19; CDR3aa: CASSIGSGYNNEQFF; CDR3nt: TGTGCCAGTAGTATAGGGAGTGGGTACAACAATGAGCAGTTCTTC
d_gene: NA; abundance: NA; j_gene: TRBJ2-4; v_gene: TRBV6-5; CDR3aa: CASSVDRENIQYF; CDR3nt: TGTGCCAGCAGCGTGGACAGAGAAAACATTCAGTACTTC
d_gene: NA; abundance: once; j_gene: TRBJ2-7; v_gene: TRBV7-2; CDR3aa: CASSVGAGLTYEQYF; CDR3nt: TGTGCCAGCAGCGTCGGGGCGGGACTGACCTACGAGCAGTACTTC
d_gene: TRBD2; abundance: NA; j_gene: TRBJ2-2; v_gene: TRBV5-1; CDR3aa: CASKGERTSGREMNTGELFF; CDR3nt: TGCGCCAGCAAAGGGGAAAGGACTAGCGGGAGGGAAATGAACACCGGGGAGCTGTTTTTT
d_gene: NA; abundance: NA; j_gene: TRBJ1-3; v_gene: TRBV5-4; CDR3aa: CASSFSRGNGNTIYF; CDR3nt: TGTGCCAGCAGCTTTAGCAGGGGAAATGGAAACACCATATATTTT
d_gene: TRBD1; abundance: NA; j_gene: TRBJ2-5; v_gene: TRBV4-3; CDR3aa: CASSQDRGREETQYF; CDR3nt: TGCGCCAGCAGCCAGGACAGGGGGAGAGAAGAGACCCAGTACTTC
d_gene: NA; abundance: NA; j_gene: TRBJ2-2; v_gene: TRBV28; CDR3aa: CASSLIASPNTGELFF; CDR3nt: TGTGCCAGCAGTTTAATAGCGAGCCCCAACACCGGGGAGCTGTTTTTT
d_gene: NA; abundance: NA; j_gene: TRBJ2-3; v_gene: TRBV6-4; CDR3aa: CASSGEHTDTQYF; CDR3nt: TGTGCCAGCAGCGGGGAACACACAGATACGCAGTATTTT
d_gene: TRBD2; abundance: NA; j_gene: TRBJ2-7; v_gene: TRBV4-1; CDR3aa: CASSPAEAGGRGEQYF; CDR3nt: TGCGCCAGCAGCCCAGCCGAAGCGGGAGGCCGGGGAGAGCAGTACTTC
d_gene: NA; abundance: NA; j_gene: TRBJ2-2; v_gene: TRBV6-4; CDR3aa: CASSSTGVPTGELFF; CDR3nt: TGTGCCAGCAGCTCTACGGGAGTACCCACCGGGGAGCTGTTTTTT
d_gene: TRBD1; abundance: NA; j_gene: TRBJ2-2; v_gene: TRBV5-4; CDR3aa: CASSSTTGVTGELFF; CDR3nt: TGTGCCAGCAGCTCCACGACAGGGGTGACCGGGGAGCTGTTTTTT
d_gene: TRBD2; abundance: NA; j_gene: TRBJ2-1; v_gene: TRBV2; CDR3aa: CASSEGLAASYNEQFF; CDR3nt: TGTGCCAGCAGTGAAGGACTAGCGGCGTCCTACAATGAGCAGTTCTTC
d_gene: NA; abundance: NA; j_gene: TRBJ1-2; v_gene: TRBV28; CDR3aa: CASSSDPGARNYGYTF; CDR3nt: TGTGCCAGCAGCTCTGACCCAGGGGCTCGTAACTATGGCTACACCTTC
d_gene: NA; abundance: NA; j_gene: TRBJ2-5; v_gene: TRBV19; CDR3aa: CASSILGAQETQYF; CDR3nt: TGTGCCAGTAGTATCTTGGGGGCCCAAGAGACCCAGTACTTC